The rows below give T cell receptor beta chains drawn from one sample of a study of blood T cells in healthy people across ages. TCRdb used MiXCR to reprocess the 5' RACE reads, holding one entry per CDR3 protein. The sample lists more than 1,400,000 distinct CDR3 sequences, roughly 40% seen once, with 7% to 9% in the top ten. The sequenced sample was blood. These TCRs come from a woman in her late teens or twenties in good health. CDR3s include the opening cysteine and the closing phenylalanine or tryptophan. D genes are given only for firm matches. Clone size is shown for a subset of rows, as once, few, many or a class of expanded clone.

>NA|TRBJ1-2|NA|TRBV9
CASSVAQTGGYGYTF
TGTGCCAGCAGCGTAGCCCAGACAGGAGGCTATGGCTACACCTTC
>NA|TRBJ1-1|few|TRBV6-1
CASSFIAEAFF
TGTGCCAGCTCATTCATAGCTGAAGCTTTCTTT
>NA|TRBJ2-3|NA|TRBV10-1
CASSQAERGMSDTQYF
TGCGCCAGCAGCCAAGCGGAACGTGGGATGTCAGATACGCAGTATTTT
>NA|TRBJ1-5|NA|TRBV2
CASSDLSKPQHF
TGTGCCAGCTCTGACCTTAGTAAGCCCCAGCATTTT
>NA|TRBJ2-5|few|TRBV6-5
CASSYSKLTETQYF
TGTGCCAGCAGTTACTCGAAGTTAACGGAGACCCAGTACTTC
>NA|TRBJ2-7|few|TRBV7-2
CASSAGLLYEQYF
TGTGCCAGCAGCGCGGGACTCCTCTACGAGCAGTACTTC
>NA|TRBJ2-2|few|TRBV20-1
CSARVTVETGELFF
TGCAGTGCTAGAGTGACAGTAGAAACCGGGGAGCTGTTTTTT
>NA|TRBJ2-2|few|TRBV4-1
CASSQRGPGELFF
TGCGCCAGCAGCCAAAGGGGACCCGGGGAGCTGTTTTTT
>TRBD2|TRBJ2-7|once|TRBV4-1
CASSQGAGEPSYEQYF
TGCGCCAGCAGCCAAGGCGCGGGAGAGCCCTCCTACGAGCAGTACTTC
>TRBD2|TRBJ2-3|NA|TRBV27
CASRGPRREGRTDTQYF
TGTGCCAGCAGGGGCCCCCGGCGGGAGGGCCGGACAGATACGCAGTATTTT
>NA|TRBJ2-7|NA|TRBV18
CASSPPSIGDRIYEQYF
TGTGCCAGCTCACCACCGAGTATAGGGGACCGAATTTACGAGCAGTACTTC
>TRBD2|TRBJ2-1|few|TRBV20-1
CSARDGSGGTYNEQFF
TGCAGTGCTAGAGATGGTAGCGGGGGGACCTACAATGAGCAGTTCTTC
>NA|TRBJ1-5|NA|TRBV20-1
CSARGINQPQHF
TGCAGTGCCCGGGGAATCAATCAGCCCCAGCATTTT
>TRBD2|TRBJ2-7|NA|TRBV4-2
CASSQVGLADNEQYF
TGTGCCAGCAGCCAAGTTGGTCTAGCGGACAATGAGCAGTACTTC
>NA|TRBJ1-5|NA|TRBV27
CASSSFGRVWTQHF
TGTGCCAGCAGTTCCTTCGGGAGAGTCTGGACCCAGCATTTT
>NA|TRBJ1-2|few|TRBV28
CASSSLDSGYGYTF
TGTGCCAGCAGTTCCCTCGACAGTGGCTATGGCTACACCTTC
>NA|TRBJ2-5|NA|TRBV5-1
CASSGDGGQETQYF
TGCGCCAGCAGCGGGGACGGAGGCCAAGAGACCCAGTACTTC
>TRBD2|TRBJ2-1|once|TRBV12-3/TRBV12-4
CASRPRGAAYNEQFF
TGTGCCAGCAGACCGCGGGGGGCCGCCTACAATGAGCAGTTCTTC
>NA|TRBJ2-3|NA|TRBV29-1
CSVRSGSSTDTQYF
TGCAGCGTTCGGTCCGGGTCTAGCACAGATACGCAGTATTTT
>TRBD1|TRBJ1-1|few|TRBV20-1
CSAPDRAAFF
TGCAGTGCTCCGGACAGGGCGGCTTTCTTT
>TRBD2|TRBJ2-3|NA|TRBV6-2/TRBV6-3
CASRAISRGGRTDTQYF
TGTGCCAGCAGAGCGATATCCCGGGGGGGCCGAACAGATACGCAGTATTTT
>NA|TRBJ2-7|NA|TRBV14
CASNPAGRYNEQYF
TGTGCCAGCAACCCGGCGGGGCGCTACAATGAGCAGTACTTC
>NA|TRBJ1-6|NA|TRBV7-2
CASSLGGAYSPLHF
TGTGCCAGCAGCTTAGGGGGGGCTTATTCACCCCTCCACTTT
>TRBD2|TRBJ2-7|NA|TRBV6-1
CASSQGPSGTLYEQYF
TGTGCCAGCAGTCAAGGACCTAGCGGGACACTCTACGAGCAGTACTTC
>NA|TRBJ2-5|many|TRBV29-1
CSVLNPQPVGFQETQYF
TGCAGCGTTTTGAATCCACAACCGGTGGGTTTCCAAGAGACCCAGTACTTC
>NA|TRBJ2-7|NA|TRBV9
CASSVVADSEQYF
TGTGCCAGCAGCGTAGTGGCGGACAGCGAGCAGTACTTC